This is a list of T cell receptor beta chains from one sample in a study of post-analysis software for immune sequencing data. TCRdb re-called the PCR reads through MiXCR, storing one row per CDR3 protein. Among fewer than 700,000 distinct CDR3 sequences, 40% to 50% were seen once, and the ten largest hold under 2%. Sequencing was carried out using blood. These TCRs come from a girl aged 5-17 years with multiple sclerosis. Each CDR3 is given with its conserved first and last residue. A D gene is named only where the DNA matches it firmly. Not all rows give a size; the values are once, few, many and, for expanded clones, a class.

J gene: TRBJ1-6; D gene: NA; clone size: NA; V gene: TRBV25-1; CDR3 protein: CATTGSSYNSPLHF; CDR3 DNA: TGTGCCACTACAGGGAGCTCCTATAATTCACCCCTCCACTTT
J gene: TRBJ2-1; D gene: TRBD2; clone size: few; V gene: TRBV5-1; CDR3 protein: CASLAGPSSYNEQFF; CDR3 DNA: TGCGCCAGCCTAGCGGGGCCTAGCTCCTACAATGAGCAGTTCTTC
J gene: TRBJ2-3; D gene: NA; clone size: few; V gene: TRBV6-6; CDR3 protein: CASSPGQPDTQYF; CDR3 DNA: TGTGCCAGCAGCCCCGGACAGCCAGATACGCAGTATTTT
J gene: TRBJ2-1; D gene: TRBD2; clone size: few; V gene: TRBV12-3/TRBV12-4; CDR3 protein: CASSFGGTSGTYNEQFF; CDR3 DNA: TGTGCCAGCAGTTTTGGGGGGACTAGCGGAACCTACAATGAGCAGTTCTTC
J gene: TRBJ2-5; D gene: NA; clone size: few; V gene: TRBV7-9; CDR3 protein: CASSLELTAKYF; CDR3 DNA: TGTGCCAGCAGCTTAGAGTTGACCGCCAAGTACTTC
J gene: TRBJ2-6; D gene: TRBD1; clone size: once; V gene: TRBV12-3/TRBV12-4; CDR3 protein: CASSLGGQGAPGANVLTF; CDR3 DNA: TGTGCCAGCAGTTTGGGGGGACAGGGGGCGCCTGGGGCCAACGTCCTGACTTTC
J gene: TRBJ1-2; D gene: TRBD1; clone size: few; V gene: TRBV24-1; CDR3 protein: CATSEADRGHYGYTF; CDR3 DNA: TGTGCCACCAGTGAAGCCGACAGGGGCCACTATGGCTACACCTTC
J gene: TRBJ2-4; D gene: TRBD2; clone size: NA; V gene: TRBV3-1; CDR3 protein: CASSPGTTREEQYF; CDR3 DNA: TGTGCCAGCAGCCCCGGGACTACCAGAGAGGAGCAGTACTTC
J gene: TRBJ2-5; D gene: TRBD2; clone size: NA; V gene: TRBV5-1; CDR3 protein: CASSYSRTSGVKTQYF; CDR3 DNA: TGCGCCAGCAGCTATTCCAGGACTAGCGGGGTCAAGACCCAGTACTTC
J gene: TRBJ2-3; D gene: NA; clone size: NA; V gene: TRBV24-1; CDR3 protein: CATSDSLYASDTDTQYF; CDR3 DNA: TGTGCCACCAGTGATTCCCTCTACGCCTCGGACACAGATACGCAGTATTTT
J gene: TRBJ2-1; D gene: TRBD2; clone size: few; V gene: TRBV4-1; CDR3 protein: CASSQWTSGRGEQFF; CDR3 DNA: TGCGCCAGCAGCCAATGGACCAGCGGGAGAGGGGAGCAGTTCTTC
J gene: TRBJ2-5; D gene: TRBD1; clone size: NA; V gene: TRBV12-3/TRBV12-4; CDR3 protein: CASRTSGDRGTQYF; CDR3 DNA: TGTGCCAGCAGGACCAGCGGGGACAGGGGGACCCAGTACTTC
J gene: TRBJ1-4; D gene: NA; clone size: NA; V gene: TRBV7-8; CDR3 protein: CASSLGSGGQGEKLFF; CDR3 DNA: TGTGCCAGCAGCTTAGGGAGCGGGGGGCAAGGTGAAAAACTGTTTTTT
J gene: TRBJ2-7; D gene: NA; clone size: few; V gene: TRBV13; CDR3 protein: CASSLGPQGYEQYF; CDR3 DNA: TGTGCCAGCAGCTTAGGCCCACAGGGCTACGAGCAGTACTTC
J gene: TRBJ2-1; D gene: NA; clone size: few; V gene: TRBV7-9; CDR3 protein: CASSLLASINEQFF; CDR3 DNA: TGTGCCAGCAGCTTACTAGCGAGCATCAATGAGCAGTTCTTC
J gene: TRBJ2-7; D gene: NA; clone size: few; V gene: TRBV12-3/TRBV12-4; CDR3 protein: CASSPRAGSREQYF; CDR3 DNA: TGTGCCAGCAGTCCCCGAGCGGGCTCCCGGGAGCAGTACTTC
J gene: TRBJ2-7; D gene: NA; clone size: NA; V gene: TRBV20-1; CDR3 protein: CSASSGDSYEQYF; CDR3 DNA: TGCAGTGCTAGCAGCGGAGACTCCTACGAGCAGTACTTC
J gene: TRBJ2-5; D gene: NA; clone size: NA; V gene: TRBV19; CDR3 protein: CASSIRSTTGQETQYF; CDR3 DNA: TGTGCCAGTAGTATACGATCGACTACCGGGCAAGAGACCCAGTACTTC
J gene: TRBJ2-3; D gene: NA; clone size: NA; V gene: TRBV20-1; CDR3 protein: CSATPGTDTQYF; CDR3 DNA: TGCAGTGCTACCCCAGGGACAGATACGCAGTATTTT
J gene: TRBJ2-7; D gene: NA; clone size: NA; V gene: TRBV5-1; CDR3 protein: CASSLQGDYEQYF; CDR3 DNA: TGCGCCAGCAGCTTACAGGGTGATTACGAGCAGTACTTC
J gene: TRBJ2-1; D gene: TRBD2; clone size: few; V gene: TRBV10-3; CDR3 protein: CAISEGLEVNEQFF; CDR3 DNA: TGTGCCATCAGCGAGGGACTAGAGGTGAATGAGCAGTTCTTC
J gene: TRBJ2-1; D gene: NA; clone size: NA; V gene: TRBV6-6; CDR3 protein: CASSPGQNEQFF; CDR3 DNA: TGTGCCAGCAGTCCCGGACAGAATGAGCAGTTCTTC
J gene: TRBJ2-3; D gene: TRBD2; clone size: NA; V gene: TRBV10-3; CDR3 protein: CAIRGLAGSPISTDTQYF; CDR3 DNA: TGTGCCATCAGGGGACTAGCGGGGAGTCCCATATCCACAGATACGCAGTATTTT
J gene: TRBJ1-5; D gene: TRBD1; clone size: NA; V gene: TRBV20-1; CDR3 protein: CSARRPGQENQPQHF; CDR3 DNA: TGCAGTGCTAGACGGCCGGGACAGGAGAATCAGCCCCAGCATTTT
J gene: TRBJ2-7; D gene: TRBD2; clone size: few; V gene: TRBV12-3/TRBV12-4; CDR3 protein: CASSFSSGGARGYEQYF; CDR3 DNA: TGTGCCAGCAGTTTCTCCAGCGGGGGGGCCAGGGGCTACGAGCAGTACTTC
J gene: TRBJ2-1; D gene: NA; clone size: few; V gene: TRBV5-1; CDR3 protein: CASSLAPSINEQFF; CDR3 DNA: TGCGCCAGCAGCTTAGCTCCGAGCATTAATGAGCAGTTCTTC
J gene: TRBJ1-2; D gene: NA; clone size: NA; V gene: TRBV7-9; CDR3 protein: CASSPWAAGGYGYTF; CDR3 DNA: TGTGCCAGCAGCCCCTGGGCGGCGGGGGGCTATGGCTACACCTTC
J gene: TRBJ1-1; D gene: NA; clone size: NA; V gene: TRBV29-1; CDR3 protein: CSVGLATEAFF; CDR3 DNA: TGCAGCGTTGGTCTGGCCACCGAAGCTTTCTTT
J gene: TRBJ2-3; D gene: TRBD2; clone size: NA; V gene: TRBV20-1; CDR3 protein: CSARGREGRPDTQYF; CDR3 DNA: TGCAGTGCTAGGGGGCGGGAGGGCCGCCCAGATACGCAGTATTTT
J gene: TRBJ2-3; D gene: NA; clone size: NA; V gene: TRBV5-1; CDR3 protein: CASSLDPGIESDTQYF; CDR3 DNA: TGCGCCAGCAGCTTGGATCCGGGGATCGAGTCTGATACGCAGTATTTT
J gene: TRBJ1-1; D gene: NA; clone size: NA; V gene: TRBV4-2; CDR3 protein: CASSLHLGQMNTEAFF; CDR3 DNA: TGTGCCAGCAGCCTGCATTTAGGACAAATGAACACTGAAGCTTTCTTT
J gene: TRBJ2-7; D gene: TRBD1; clone size: NA; V gene: TRBV12-3/TRBV12-4; CDR3 protein: CASGSRDRDEQYF; CDR3 DNA: TGTGCCAGCGGGTCCCGGGACAGGGACGAGCAGTACTTC
J gene: TRBJ2-3; D gene: TRBD2; clone size: NA; V gene: TRBV5-6; CDR3 protein: CASSLEVGGGTDTQYF; CDR3 DNA: TGTGCCAGCAGCTTGGAAGTCGGCGGGGGTACAGATACGCAGTATTTT
J gene: TRBJ2-1; D gene: NA; clone size: many; V gene: TRBV7-9; CDR3 protein: CASSLGASSYNEQFF; CDR3 DNA: TGTGCCAGCAGTTTAGGGGCGAGCTCCTACAATGAGCAGTTCTTC
J gene: TRBJ2-7; D gene: NA; clone size: once; V gene: TRBV20-1; CDR3 protein: CSARGDSNYEQYF; CDR3 DNA: TGCAGTGCTAGAGGGGACTCTAACTACGAGCAGTACTTC
J gene: TRBJ2-5; D gene: NA; clone size: NA; V gene: TRBV3-1; CDR3 protein: CASSQVWRGGETQYF; CDR3 DNA: TGTGCCAGCAGCCAAGTGTGGCGGGGCGGAGAGACCCAGTACTTC
J gene: TRBJ2-1; D gene: TRBD2; clone size: few; V gene: TRBV15; CDR3 protein: CATSGSGTSGGAGYNEQFF; CDR3 DNA: TGTGCCACCAGCGGCTCCGGGACTAGCGGGGGGGCCGGGTACAATGAGCAGTTCTTC
J gene: TRBJ1-5; D gene: NA; clone size: few; V gene: TRBV12-3/TRBV12-4; CDR3 protein: CASSLRLQPQHF; CDR3 DNA: TGTGCCAGCAGTTTGCGGCTCCAGCCCCAGCATTTT
J gene: TRBJ1-5; D gene: TRBD1; clone size: NA; V gene: TRBV12-3/TRBV12-4; CDR3 protein: CASSHRSQGARPQHF; CDR3 DNA: TGTGCCAGCAGTCACCGATCCCAGGGGGCGCGGCCCCAACATTTT
J gene: TRBJ1-2; D gene: TRBD1; clone size: NA; V gene: TRBV29-1; CDR3 protein: CSVEDSGTGVGYGYTF; CDR3 DNA: TGCAGCGTTGAAGATTCCGGGACAGGGGTCGGCTATGGCTACACCTTC
J gene: TRBJ2-3; D gene: NA; clone size: NA; V gene: TRBV12-3/TRBV12-4; CDR3 protein: CASSFHRVLSTDTQYF; CDR3 DNA: TGTGCCAGCAGTTTTCATAGAGTTCTTAGCACAGATACGCAGTATTTT
J gene: TRBJ2-1; D gene: NA; clone size: NA; V gene: TRBV5-1; CDR3 protein: CASSLSGGALGMSEQFF; CDR3 DNA: TGCGCCAGCAGCTTGTCTGGGGGGGCCTTAGGGATGAGTGAGCAGTTCTTC
J gene: TRBJ1-4; D gene: TRBD1; clone size: NA; V gene: TRBV7-9; CDR3 protein: CASRSTLGVPGQGEKLFF; CDR3 DNA: TGTGCCAGCAGATCCACTCTAGGAGTCCCGGGACAGGGTGAAAAACTGTTTTTT
J gene: TRBJ2-1; D gene: TRBD2; clone size: NA; V gene: TRBV2; CDR3 protein: CASSWTSGGRGEQFF; CDR3 DNA: TGTGCCAGCAGTTGGACTAGCGGGGGGAGGGGTGAGCAGTTCTTC
J gene: TRBJ2-3; D gene: TRBD2; clone size: NA; V gene: TRBV27; CDR3 protein: CASSETSGRPIDTQYF; CDR3 DNA: TGTGCCAGCAGTGAGACTAGCGGGAGACCCATAGATACGCAGTATTTT